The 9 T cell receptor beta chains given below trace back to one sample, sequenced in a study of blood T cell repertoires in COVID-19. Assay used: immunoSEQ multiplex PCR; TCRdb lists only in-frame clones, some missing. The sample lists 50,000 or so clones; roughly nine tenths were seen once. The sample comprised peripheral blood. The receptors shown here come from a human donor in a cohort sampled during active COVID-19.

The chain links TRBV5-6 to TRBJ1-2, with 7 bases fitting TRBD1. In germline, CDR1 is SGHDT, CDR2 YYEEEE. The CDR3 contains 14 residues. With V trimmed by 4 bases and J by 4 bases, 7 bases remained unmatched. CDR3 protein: CASSVDRRPYGYTF. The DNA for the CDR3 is TGTGCCAGCAGCGTGGACAGGAGACCCTATGGCTACACCTTC.

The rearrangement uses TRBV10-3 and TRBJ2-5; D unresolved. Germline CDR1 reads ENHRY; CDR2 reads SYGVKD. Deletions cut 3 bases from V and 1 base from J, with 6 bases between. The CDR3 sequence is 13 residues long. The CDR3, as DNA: TGTGCCATCAGTGATGGCTTCCAAGAGACCCAGTACTTC. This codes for CAISDGFQETQYF.

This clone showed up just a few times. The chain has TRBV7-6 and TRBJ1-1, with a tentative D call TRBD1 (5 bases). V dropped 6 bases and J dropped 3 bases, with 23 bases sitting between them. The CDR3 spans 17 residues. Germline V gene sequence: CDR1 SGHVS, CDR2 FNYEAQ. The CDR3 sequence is CASSPGEGRVSDTEAFF. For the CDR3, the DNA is TGTGCCAGCAGTCCCGGGGAGGGGCGGGTGTCGGACACTGAAGCTTTCTTT. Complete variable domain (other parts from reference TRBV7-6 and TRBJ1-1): GAGVSQSPRYKVTKRGQDVALRCDPISGHVSLYWYRQALGQGPEFLTYFNYEAQQDKSGLPNDRFSAERPEGSISTLTIQRTEQRDSAMYRCASSPGEGRVSDTEAFFGQGTRLTVV.

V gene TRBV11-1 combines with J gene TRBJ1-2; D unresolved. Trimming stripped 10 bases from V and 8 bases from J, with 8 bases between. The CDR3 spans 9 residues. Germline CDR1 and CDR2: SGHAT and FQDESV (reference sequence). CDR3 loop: CATEEGYTF. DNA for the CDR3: TGTGCCACGGAGGAGGGCTACACCTTC.

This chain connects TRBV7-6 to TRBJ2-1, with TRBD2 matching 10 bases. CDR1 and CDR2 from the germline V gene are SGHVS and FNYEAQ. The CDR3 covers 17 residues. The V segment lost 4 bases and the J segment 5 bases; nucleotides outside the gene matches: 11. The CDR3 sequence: CASSSWGIAGGNNEQFF. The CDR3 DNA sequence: TGTGCCAGCAGCTCTTGGGGGATAGCGGGAGGAAACAATGAGCAGTTCTTC.

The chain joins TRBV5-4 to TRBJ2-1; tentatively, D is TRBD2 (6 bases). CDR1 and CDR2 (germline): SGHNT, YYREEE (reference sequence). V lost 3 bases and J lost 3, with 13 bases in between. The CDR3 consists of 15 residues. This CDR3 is CASSYKLGGYNEQFF. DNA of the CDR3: TGTGCCAGCAGCTACAAATTGGGGGGCTACAATGAGCAGTTCTTC.

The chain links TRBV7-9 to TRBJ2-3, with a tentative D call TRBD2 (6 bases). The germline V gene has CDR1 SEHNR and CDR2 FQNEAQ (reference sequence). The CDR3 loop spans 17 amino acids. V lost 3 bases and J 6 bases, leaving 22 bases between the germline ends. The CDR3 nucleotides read TGTGCCAGCAGCTTGGGAGGAGGGCGGAGAAAGGCCGATACGCAGTATTTT. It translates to CASSLGGGRRKADTQYF.

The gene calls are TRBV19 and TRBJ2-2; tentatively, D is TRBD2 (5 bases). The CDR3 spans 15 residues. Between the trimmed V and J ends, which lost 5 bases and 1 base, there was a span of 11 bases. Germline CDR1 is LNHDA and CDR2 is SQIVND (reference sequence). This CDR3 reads CASSPARENTGELFF. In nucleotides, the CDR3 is TGTGCCAGTAGTCCTGCGAGGGAGAACACCGGGGAGCTGTTTTTT.

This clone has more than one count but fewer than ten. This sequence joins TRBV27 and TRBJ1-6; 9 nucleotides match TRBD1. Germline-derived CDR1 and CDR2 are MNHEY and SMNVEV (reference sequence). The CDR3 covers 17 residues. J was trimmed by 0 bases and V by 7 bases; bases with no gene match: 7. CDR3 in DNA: TGTGCCAGCAAAAGGGACAGGGCTCCCTCCTATAATTCACCCCTCCACTTT. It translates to CASKRDRAPSYNSPLHF.